This T cell receptor beta chain stems from a study of post-analysis software for immune sequencing data. At the level of the study: In terms of disease course, relapsing-remitting, secondary progressive and progressive-relapsing multiple sclerosis were included.

The TCR beta cDNA libraries contained unique molecular identifiers. TCRdb independently ran MiXCR on the PCR reads; one entry per CDR3 protein. The sample has roughly 800,000 distinct CDR3 sequences; about 32% are singletons. CDR3 length: 15 amino acids. CDR1 is DFQATT and CDR2 is SNEGSKA in the germline V gene (reference sequence). V dropped 0 bases and J dropped 10; count of bases not matched to a gene: 11. Study-wide findings and caveats: Under F measure analysis, samples from one preparation batch co-clustered strongly. Significantly lower normalized Chao1 diversity was found in patients with multiple sclerosis relative to controls. The study found TRBV5-6, TRBV5-1 and TRBV20-1 among about 5 TRBV segments more frequent in patients than controls.

About this clonotype itself: What it recognizes is unknown.

V is TRBV20-1 and J is TRBJ2-1; 8 bases line up with TRBD2. Input material: blood. This clonotype was sampled from a girl under 18 with multiple sclerosis. CDR3 sequence reads: CSARETSAPRGEQFF. Here the CDR3 DNA reads TGCAGTGCTAGAGAGACTAGCGCCCCGCGGGGGGAGCAGTTCTTC.